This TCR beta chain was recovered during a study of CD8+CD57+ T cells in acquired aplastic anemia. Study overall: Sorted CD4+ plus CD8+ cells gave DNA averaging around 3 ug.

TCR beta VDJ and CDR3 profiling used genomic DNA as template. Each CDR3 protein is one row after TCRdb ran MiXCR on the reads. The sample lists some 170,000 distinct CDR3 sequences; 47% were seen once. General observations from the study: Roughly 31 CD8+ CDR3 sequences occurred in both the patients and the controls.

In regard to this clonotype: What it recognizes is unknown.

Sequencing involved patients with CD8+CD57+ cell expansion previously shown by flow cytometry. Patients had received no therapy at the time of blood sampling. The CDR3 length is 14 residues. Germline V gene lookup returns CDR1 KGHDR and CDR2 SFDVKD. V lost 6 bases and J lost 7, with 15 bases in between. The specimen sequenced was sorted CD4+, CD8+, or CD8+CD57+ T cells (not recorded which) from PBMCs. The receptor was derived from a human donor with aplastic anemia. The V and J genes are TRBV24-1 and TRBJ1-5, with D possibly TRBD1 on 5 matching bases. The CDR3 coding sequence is TGTGCCACCAGTATCCGGGGGGAGAGCCAGCCCCAGCATTTT. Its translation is CATSIRGESQPQHF.